This T cell receptor beta chain is drawn from a study of cytomegalovirus exposure and HLA in healthy donors. About the study: Unique TCRs from HLA-typed donors, 65 million to 85 million of them, were held in an early data release.

Regarding the study as a whole: When a later analysis was performed, an Asian-associated ancestry cluster reportedly had fewer N-insertions than the approximately 690-donor mean. The investigators catalogued 150 or so TCR beta chains as cytomegalovirus-associated.

Germline trimming cut 5 bases from V and 3 bases from J; bases unmatched to any gene: 10. The CDR3 loop spans 15 amino acids. CDR1 is SEHNR, CDR2 FQNEAQ, per germline (reference sequence). Researchers ran the PCR with 60 Vbeta and 13 Jbeta primers. Data came from immunoSEQ multiplex PCR; TCRdb stores just in-frame clones and leaves some out. Found here are approximately 150,000 clones, 65% to 70% of them singletons; the top ten hold under 11%. Notes on this clone: Its antigen is unidentified.

The chain recombines TRBV7-9 with TRBJ2-7; 7 bases are a match to TRBD1. The sequence was collected from a man between 25 and 39 years old in good health and CMV-seropositive. What was sequenced was PBMCs. This chain's CDR3 is CASSPGTARLYEQYF. Written as DNA, the CDR3 is TGTGCCAGCAGCCCTGGGACAGCGCGCCTCTACGAGCAGTACTTC.